This T cell receptor (beta chain) is drawn from a study of T cell repertoires in cytomegalovirus infection. Turning to the study itself: The public TCR beta signatures pointed to both CMV infection and matching HLA type.

In the case of this clonotype: Its antigen is unidentified. This may stem from a read error, because a much larger clone lies one nucleotide away.

Germline V gene lookup returns CDR1 LNHNV and CDR2 YYDKDF (reference sequence). This CDR3 region has 17 residues. TCRdb re-derived calls from the reads in MiXCR, one entry per CDR3 protein. Of 510,000 or so distinct CDR3 sequences in the sample, 26% were seen once. Study-level findings and limits: Summed frequency of shared TCR beta families picked out CMV carriers who also had the relevant HLA. HLA-C-restricted CMV clonotypes gave the most frequent clonotype in two of eight donors.

The chain couples TRBV15 to TRBJ2-3; TRBD2 matches 11 bases. The origin of this receptor is a human donor in good health (CMV status not recorded). Some clones in this sample may be carry-over from other donors' samples. The source material was PBMCs. CDR3 amino acids: CATSRGGTSGSRDTQCF. Written as DNA, the CDR3 is TGTGCCACCAGCAGGGGCGGGACTAGCGGTTCGCGGGATACGCAGTGTTTT.